This is a list of T cell receptor beta chains from one sample in a study of T-cell reconstitution after alpha-beta-depleted transplantation in children. One entry per CDR3 protein results from TCRdb running MiXCR on the PCR reads. The sample lists some 120,000 distinct CDR3 sequences, 10% occurring once. The material sequenced was PBMCs, taken before TCRalphabeta/CD19-depleted stem cell transplant. The receptor source for this set is a boy aged 2-15 years with acute lymphoblastic leukemia, due to receive a stem cell transplant. CDR3s include the opening cysteine and the closing phenylalanine or tryptophan. Fields, in order: CDR3 protein, CDR3 DNA, D gene, clone size, V gene, J gene. D genes are given only for firm matches. Clone size, where shown, is once, few, many, or a class for clones that have expanded.

CASSKDRQRYF	TGTGCCAGCAGCAAGGACCGCCAGCGGTACTTC	-	many	TRBV7-9	TRBJ2-7
CASSSRQGDAFF	TGCGCCAGCAGCTCAAGACAGGGCGACGCTTTCTTT	TRBD1	-	TRBV5-1	TRBJ1-1
CASSQTPGQMNTGELFF	TGCGCCAGCAGCCAGACCCCGGGACAGATGAACACCGGGGAGCTGTTTTTT	TRBD1	few	TRBV5-1	TRBJ2-2
CAISVVYEGVISSYNEQFF	TGTGCCATCAGTGTAGTCTATGAGGGAGTAATAAGCTCCTACAATGAGCAGTTCTTC	-	many	TRBV10-3	TRBJ2-1
CASSPRSSGKETQYF	TGCGCCAGCAGCCCGCGGTCTAGCGGCAAAGAGACCCAGTACTTC	TRBD2	-	TRBV5-1	TRBJ2-5
CASSTYRPGANVLTF	TGTGCCAGCAGCACTTACAGGCCTGGGGCCAACGTCCTGACTTTC	-	-	TRBV7-9	TRBJ2-6
CASSLAGGLVADTQYF	TGTGCCAGCAGCTTAGCGGGGGGCCTAGTAGCAGATACGCAGTATTTT	-	many	TRBV7-2	TRBJ2-3
CTVQDPGGELFF	TGCACGGTGCAGGACCCTGGCGGGGAGCTGTTTTTT	-	few	TRBV29-1	TRBJ2-2
CSARSWTGGTEAFF	TGCAGTGCTAGATCCTGGACAGGGGGCACTGAAGCTTTCTTT	TRBD1	many	TRBV20-1	TRBJ1-1
CASSEYGTSGGETQYF	TGTGCCAGCAGTGAATATGGGACTAGCGGAGGGGAGACCCAGTACTTC	TRBD2	once	TRBV2	TRBJ2-5
CASSLVGVLAEAFF	TGTGCCAGCAGCTTGGTGGGGGTTCTCGCTGAAGCTTTCTTT	-	few	TRBV5-6	TRBJ1-1
CASSLYSTGGRNTEAFF	TGTGCCAGCAGCCTCTACTCAACAGGGGGCAGGAACACTGAAGCTTTCTTT	TRBD1	-	TRBV3-1	TRBJ1-1
CASSLWGADSPLHF	TGTGCCAGCAGCTTATGGGGGGCGGATTCACCCCTCCACTTT	-	few	TRBV5-4	TRBJ1-6
CASSSGWNQPQHF	TGTGCCAGCAGTTCGGGGTGGAATCAGCCCCAGCATTTT	-	-	TRBV27	TRBJ1-5
CASSGGLTEAFF	TGCGCCAGCAGTGGGGGATTAACTGAAGCTTTCTTT	-	-	TRBV5-1	TRBJ1-1
CSARDPSGEGYEQYF	TGCAGTGCTAGAGACCCATCGGGGGAGGGCTACGAGCAGTACTTC	TRBD2	many	TRBV20-1	TRBJ2-7
CASRNPWGVEAFF	TGCGCCAGCAGAAACCCCTGGGGGGTAGAAGCTTTCTTT	-	few	TRBV10-2	TRBJ1-1
CASSPIRDRTMNTEAFF	TGTGCCAGCAGTCCGATCCGGGACAGAACCATGAACACTGAAGCTTTCTTT	TRBD1	-	TRBV28	TRBJ1-1
CASSNSAANTGELFF	TGTGCCAGCAGCAATTCTGCGGCGAACACCGGGGAGCTGTTTTTT	-	-	TRBV27	TRBJ2-2
CASFRGLNYEQYF	TGTGCCAGCTTCCGGGGGCTTAACTACGAGCAGTACTTC	-	-	TRBV6-1	TRBJ2-7
CASSYSNNPGSETQYF	TGTGCCAGCAGTTACTCGAATAACCCGGGATCGGAGACCCAGTACTTC	-	many	TRBV6-5	TRBJ2-5
CASSLATSGYNEQFF	TGTGCCAGCAGCTTAGCGACTAGCGGATACAATGAGCAGTTCTTC	TRBD2	few	TRBV7-9	TRBJ2-1
CASRPHRDRTDTQYF	TGTGCCAGCCGCCCCCACCGGGATCGCACAGATACGCAGTATTTT	-	few	TRBV6-2/TRBV6-3	TRBJ2-3
CASSEWPEAEQYF	TGTGCCAGCAGTGAATGGCCCGAGGCCGAGCAGTACTTC	-	few	TRBV6-1	TRBJ2-7
CASMVLGTQYF	TGTGCCAGCATGGTTTTGGGTACGCAGTATTTT	-	many	TRBV12-3/TRBV12-4	TRBJ2-3
CASRPGTFADEQFF	TGTGCCAGCAGACCCGGGACGTTCGCCGATGAGCAGTTCTTC	-	-	TRBV28	TRBJ2-1
CASSSPTGGELFF	TGTGCCAGCAGCTCGCCTACAGGAGGGGAGCTGTTTTTT	-	-	TRBV11-3	TRBJ2-2
CASSPPGLLNTEAFF	TGTGCCAGCTCACCACCGGGACTCCTGAACACTGAAGCTTTCTTT	-	-	TRBV18	TRBJ1-1
CASSAWTESSYEQYF	TGTGCCAGCAGTGCCTGGACTGAGAGCTCCTACGAGCAGTACTTC	-	few	TRBV6-1	TRBJ2-7
CASSSGGWGVNTEAFF	TGTGCCAGCAGCTCCGGGGGATGGGGAGTGAACACTGAAGCTTTCTTT	-	-	TRBV7-8	TRBJ1-1
CASSSLPTGRTSGTTYEQYF	TGCGCCAGCAGCTCGCTGCCTACGGGACGGACTAGCGGGACCACCTACGAGCAGTACTTC	TRBD2	many	TRBV5-1	TRBJ2-7
CASSPSGRKETQYF	TGTGCCAGCAGTCCTAGCGGTAGGAAAGAGACCCAGTACTTC	TRBD2	few	TRBV12-3/TRBV12-4	TRBJ2-5
CASSLVAGGVQETQYF	TGCGCCAGCAGCTTGGTGGCAGGGGGTGTCCAGGAGACCCAGTACTTC	TRBD1	-	TRBV5-1	TRBJ2-5
CASVGSNEQFF	TGTGCCTCTGTAGGGAGCAATGAGCAGTTCTTC	-	few	TRBV12-3/TRBV12-4	TRBJ2-1
CASRGSRPYEQYF	TGTGCCAGCAGGGGATCCCGTCCCTACGAGCAGTACTTC	-	once	TRBV28	TRBJ2-7
CSAPLRGEQVSGANVLTF	TGCAGTGCTCCCCTTCGGGGAGAGCAAGTTTCTGGGGCCAACGTCCTGACTTTC	-	few	TRBV20-1	TRBJ2-6
CSATGGVEQYF	TGCAGTGCTACAGGCGGGGTCGAGCAGTACTTC	-	-	TRBV20-1	TRBJ2-7
CASNAPPSNYGYTF	TGTGCCAGCAATGCCCCCCCTAGTAACTATGGCTACACCTTC	-	many	TRBV12-3/TRBV12-4	TRBJ1-2
CATTGTDYNEQFF	TGTGCCACCACCGGGACGGATTACAATGAGCAGTTCTTC	-	-	TRBV10-3	TRBJ2-1
CASSQRDSPDTQYF	TGTGCCAGCAGCCAACGGGATTCTCCAGATACGCAGTATTTT	-	-	TRBV4-2	TRBJ2-3
CASSEENTPSRDF	TGTGCCAGCAGTGAAGAAAATACACCGTCTCGGGACTTC	-	few	TRBV6-1	TRBJ2-4
CASSFQGRVSEQYF	TGTGCCAGCAGTTTCCAGGGCCGCGTTAGCGAGCAGTACTTC	-	medium-sized	TRBV12-3/TRBV12-4	TRBJ2-7
CSASVGSTEAFF	TGCAGTGCTAGTGTTGGCTCCACTGAAGCTTTCTTT	-	many	TRBV20-1	TRBJ1-1
CASSLGGDGYTF	TGTGCCAGCAGCTTAGGGGGCGATGGCTACACCTTC	-	few	TRBV11-2	TRBJ1-2
CASSTGFGLLYGYTF	TGTGCCAGCAGTACAGGGTTCGGGCTCCTTTATGGCTACACCTTC	-	few	TRBV7-9	TRBJ1-2
CASSLSGGSIDEQYF	TGTGCCAGCAGTTTAAGTGGCGGCAGTATCGACGAGCAGTACTTC	-	many	TRBV12-3/TRBV12-4	TRBJ2-7
CASSLSFWNTEAFF	TGTGCCAGCAGTTTATCGTTCTGGAACACTGAAGCTTTCTTT	-	few	TRBV27	TRBJ1-1
CASKYLNQPQHF	TGTGCCAGCAAATACCTCAATCAGCCCCAGCATTTT	-	few	TRBV5-8	TRBJ1-5
CASRGTATNEKLFF	TGTGCCAGCAGAGGGACAGCAACTAATGAAAAACTGTTTTTT	TRBD1	-	TRBV6-1	TRBJ1-4
CASSLSGTVRYEQYF	TGTGCCAGCAGTTTATCGGGGACAGTAAGATACGAGCAGTACTTC	TRBD1	-	TRBV27	TRBJ2-7
CASKDTGYTF	TGTGCCAGCAAGGATACAGGCTACACCTTC	-	few	TRBV6-6	TRBJ1-2
CASSQEDGRGQGAETQYF	TGTGCCAGCAGCCAAGAAGATGGAAGGGGACAGGGGGCAGAGACCCAGTACTTC	TRBD1	few	TRBV3-1	TRBJ2-5
CASSIIQGREQYF	TGTGCCAGCAGCATTATACAGGGTCGCGAGCAGTACTTC	-	-	TRBV6-1	TRBJ2-7